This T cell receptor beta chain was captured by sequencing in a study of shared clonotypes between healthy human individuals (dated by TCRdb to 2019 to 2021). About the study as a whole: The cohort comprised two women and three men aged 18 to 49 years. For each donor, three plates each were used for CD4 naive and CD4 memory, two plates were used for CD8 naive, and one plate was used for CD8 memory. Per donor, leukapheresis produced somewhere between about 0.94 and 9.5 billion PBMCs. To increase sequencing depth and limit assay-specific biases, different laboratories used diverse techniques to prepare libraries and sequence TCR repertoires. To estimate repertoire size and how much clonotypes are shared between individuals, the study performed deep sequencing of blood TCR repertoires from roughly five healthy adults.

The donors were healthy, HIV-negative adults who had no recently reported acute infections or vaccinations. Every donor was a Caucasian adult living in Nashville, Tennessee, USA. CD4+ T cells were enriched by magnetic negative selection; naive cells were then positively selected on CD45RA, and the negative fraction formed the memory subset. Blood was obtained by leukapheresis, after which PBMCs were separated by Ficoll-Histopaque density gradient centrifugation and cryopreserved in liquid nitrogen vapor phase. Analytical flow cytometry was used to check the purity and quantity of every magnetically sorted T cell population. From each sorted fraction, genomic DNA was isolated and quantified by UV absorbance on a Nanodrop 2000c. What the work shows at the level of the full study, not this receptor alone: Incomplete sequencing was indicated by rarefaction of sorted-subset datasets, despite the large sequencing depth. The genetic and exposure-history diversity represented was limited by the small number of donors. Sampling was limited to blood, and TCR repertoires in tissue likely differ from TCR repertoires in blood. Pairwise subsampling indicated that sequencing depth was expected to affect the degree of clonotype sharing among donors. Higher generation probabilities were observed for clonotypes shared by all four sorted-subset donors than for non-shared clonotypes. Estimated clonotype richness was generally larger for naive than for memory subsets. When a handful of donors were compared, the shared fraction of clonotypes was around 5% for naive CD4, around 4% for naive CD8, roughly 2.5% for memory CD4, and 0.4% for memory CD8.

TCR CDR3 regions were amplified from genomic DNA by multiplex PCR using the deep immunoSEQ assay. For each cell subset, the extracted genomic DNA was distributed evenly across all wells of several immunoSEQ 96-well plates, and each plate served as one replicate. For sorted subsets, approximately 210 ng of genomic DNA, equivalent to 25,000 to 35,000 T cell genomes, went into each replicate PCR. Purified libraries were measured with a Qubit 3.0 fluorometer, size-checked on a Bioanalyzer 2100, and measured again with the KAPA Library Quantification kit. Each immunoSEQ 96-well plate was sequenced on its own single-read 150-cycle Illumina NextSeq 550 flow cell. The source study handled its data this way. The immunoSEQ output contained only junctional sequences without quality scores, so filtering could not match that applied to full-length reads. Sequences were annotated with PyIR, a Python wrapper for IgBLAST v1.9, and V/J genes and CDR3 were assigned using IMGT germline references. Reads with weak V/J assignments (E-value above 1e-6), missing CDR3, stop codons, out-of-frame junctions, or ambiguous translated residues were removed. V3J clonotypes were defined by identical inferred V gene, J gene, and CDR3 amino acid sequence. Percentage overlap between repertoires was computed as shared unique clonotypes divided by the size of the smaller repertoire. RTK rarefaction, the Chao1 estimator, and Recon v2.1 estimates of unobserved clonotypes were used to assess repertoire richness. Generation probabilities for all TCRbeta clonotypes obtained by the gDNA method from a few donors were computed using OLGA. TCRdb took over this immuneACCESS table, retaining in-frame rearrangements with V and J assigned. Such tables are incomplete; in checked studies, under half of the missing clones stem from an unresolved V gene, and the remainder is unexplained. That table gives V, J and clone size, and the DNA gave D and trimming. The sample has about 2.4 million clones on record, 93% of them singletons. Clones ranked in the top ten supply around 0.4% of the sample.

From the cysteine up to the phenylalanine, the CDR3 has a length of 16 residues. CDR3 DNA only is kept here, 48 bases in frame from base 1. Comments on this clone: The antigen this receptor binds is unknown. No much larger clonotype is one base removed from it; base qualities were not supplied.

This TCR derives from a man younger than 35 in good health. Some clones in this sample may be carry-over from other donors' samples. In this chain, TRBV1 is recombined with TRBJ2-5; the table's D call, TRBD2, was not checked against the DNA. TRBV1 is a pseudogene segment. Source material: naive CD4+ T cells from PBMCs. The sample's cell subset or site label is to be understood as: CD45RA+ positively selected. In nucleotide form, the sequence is TGCACCAGCAGCCAAGTCACTAGCGGGAGAGTGGAGACCCAGTACTTC. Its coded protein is CTSSQVTSGRVETQYF.